This T cell receptor (beta chain) was observed in a study of blood T cell repertoires in COVID-19. The study counted Cohort 3 donors as recovered given two negative PCRs, clearance, or symptom resolution. Original processing notes: From reference gene primer amplification, estimates of nucleated cell counts were derived. Measured with immunoSEQ multiplex PCR; TCRdb has only the in-frame clones, and not every one. Clonal size and the V and J genes are those of that table, whereas D and trimming came from the DNA. This sample yields approximately 300,000 clones, of which 92% are seen a single time; about a fifth belongs to the top ten. Germline V gene lookup returns CDR1 SGHDN and CDR2 FVKESK. V lost 6 bases to trimming and J lost 0 bases, with 8 bases between them. This CDR3 region has 14 residues.

The sequenced sample consisted of PBMCs or T cells enriched from blood (not recorded which). The chain recombines TRBV14 with TRBJ2-2; D is perhaps TRBD1 (5 bases). The receptor was derived from a woman in her twenties or thirties who had recovered from COVID-19. The CDR3: CASSWGSNTGELFF. The CDR3 coding sequence is TGTGCCAGCAGTTGGGGCTCGAACACCGGGGAGCTGTTTTTT.